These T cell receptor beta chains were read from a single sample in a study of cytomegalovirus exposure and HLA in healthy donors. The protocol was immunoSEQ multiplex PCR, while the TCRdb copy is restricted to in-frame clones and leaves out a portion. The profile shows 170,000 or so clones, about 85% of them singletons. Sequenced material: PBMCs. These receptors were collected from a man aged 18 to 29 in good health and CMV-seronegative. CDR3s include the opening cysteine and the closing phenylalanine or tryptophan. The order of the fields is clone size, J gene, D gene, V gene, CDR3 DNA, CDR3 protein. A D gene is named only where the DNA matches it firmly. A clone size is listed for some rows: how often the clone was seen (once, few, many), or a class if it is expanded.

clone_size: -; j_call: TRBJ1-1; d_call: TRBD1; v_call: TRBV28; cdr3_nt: TGTGCCAGCAGTTTAGGGACAGGGCCCGAAGCTTTCTTT; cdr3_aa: CASSLGTGPEAFF
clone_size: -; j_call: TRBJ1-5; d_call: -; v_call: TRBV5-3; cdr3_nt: TGTGCCAGAAGCGGACAGCCCAATCAGCCCCAGCATTTT; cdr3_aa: CARSGQPNQPQHF
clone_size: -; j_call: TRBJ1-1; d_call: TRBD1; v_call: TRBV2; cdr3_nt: TGTGCCAGCAGGCCGAGTCTAGACAGGGGACAAAAAAACACTGAAGCTTTCTTT; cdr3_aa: CASRPSLDRGQKNTEAFF
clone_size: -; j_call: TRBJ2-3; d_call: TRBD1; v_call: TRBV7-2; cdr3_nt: TGTGCCAGCAGCCAACAGGGGGCCGGCACAGATACGCAGTATTTT; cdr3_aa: CASSQQGAGTDTQYF
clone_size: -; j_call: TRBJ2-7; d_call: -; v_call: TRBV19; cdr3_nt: TGTGCCAGTAGTATGACAGCCGGAAGCTCCTACGAGCAGTACTTC; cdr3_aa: CASSMTAGSSYEQYF
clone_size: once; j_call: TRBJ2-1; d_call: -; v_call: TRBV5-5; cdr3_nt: TGTGCCAGCAGCTTGGGTCAGGGTTTGATCTATGAGCAGTTCTTC; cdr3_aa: CASSLGQGLIYEQFF
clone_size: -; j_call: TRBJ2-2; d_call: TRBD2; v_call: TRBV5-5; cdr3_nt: TGTGCCAGCAGCCTAGGACTAGCGGGGGCCGGGGAGCTGTTTTTT; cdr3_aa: CASSLGLAGAGELFF
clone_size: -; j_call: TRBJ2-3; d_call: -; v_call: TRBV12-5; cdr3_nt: TGTGCTAGTGGTTTGGTCCCCAGGGATACGCAGTATTTT; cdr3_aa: CASGLVPRDTQYF
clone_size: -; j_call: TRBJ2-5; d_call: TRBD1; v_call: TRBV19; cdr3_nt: TGTGCCAGTAGTACCTCGGACAGGGGGCGGGAGACCCAGTACTTC; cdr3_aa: CASSTSDRGRETQYF
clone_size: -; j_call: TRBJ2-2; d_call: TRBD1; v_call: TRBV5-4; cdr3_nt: TGTGCCAGCAGCCCATTACAGGGGTGGGCCGGGGAGCTGTTTTTT; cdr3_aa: CASSPLQGWAGELFF
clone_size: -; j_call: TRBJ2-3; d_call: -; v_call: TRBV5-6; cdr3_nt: TGTGCCAGCAGCAGCCGGGGGGCCCAGGATACGCAGTATTTT; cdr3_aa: CASSSRGAQDTQYF
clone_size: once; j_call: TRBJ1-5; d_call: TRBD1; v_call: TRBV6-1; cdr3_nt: TGTGCCAGCAGTTGGGACAGGGTTCAGCCCCAGCATTTT; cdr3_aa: CASSWDRVQPQHF
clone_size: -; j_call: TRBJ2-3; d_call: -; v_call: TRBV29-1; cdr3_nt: TGCAGCGTTGGGGTATTGGCGGCGCGAGATACGCAGTATTTT; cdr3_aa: CSVGVLAARDTQYF
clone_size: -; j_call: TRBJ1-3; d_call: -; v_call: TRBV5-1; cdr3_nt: TGCGCCAGCAGCTTGGGCTCATCCCTGAGCTCTGGAAACACCATATATTTT; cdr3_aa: CASSLGSSLSSGNTIYF
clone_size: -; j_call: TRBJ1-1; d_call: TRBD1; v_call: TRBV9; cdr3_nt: TGTGCCAGCAGCGGCCGGGACAGGGATGGGACTGAAGCTTTCTTT; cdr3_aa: CASSGRDRDGTEAFF
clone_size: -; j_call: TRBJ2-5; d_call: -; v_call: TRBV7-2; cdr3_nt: TGTGCCAGCAGCCCAACACAGAGCCAAGAGACCCAGTACTTC; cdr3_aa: CASSPTQSQETQYF
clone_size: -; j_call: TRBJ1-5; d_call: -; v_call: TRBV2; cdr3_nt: TGTGCCAGCAGTGGACAGGTTAGCAATCAGCCCCAGCATTTT; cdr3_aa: CASSGQVSNQPQHF
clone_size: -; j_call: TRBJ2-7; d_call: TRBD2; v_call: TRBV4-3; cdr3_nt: TGCGCCAGCAGCCAGGGACTAGCGGGAGCCTACGAGCAGTACTTC; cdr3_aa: CASSQGLAGAYEQYF
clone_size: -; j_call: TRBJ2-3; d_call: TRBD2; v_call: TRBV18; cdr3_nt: TGTGCCAGCTCACCTAGACTAGCGGGGGTCACAGATACGCAGTATTTT; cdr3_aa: CASSPRLAGVTDTQYF
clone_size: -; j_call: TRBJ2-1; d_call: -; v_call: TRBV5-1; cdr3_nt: TGCGCCAGCAGCTTAGGGGGGGCTGGCTACAATGAGCAGTTCTTC; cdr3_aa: CASSLGGAGYNEQFF
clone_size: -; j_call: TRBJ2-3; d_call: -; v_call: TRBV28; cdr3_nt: TGTGTATCCTCCCCGGGTGATCTAACAGATACGCAGTATTTT; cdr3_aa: CVSSPGDLTDTQYF
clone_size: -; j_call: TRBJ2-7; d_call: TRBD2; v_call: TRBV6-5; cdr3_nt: TGTGCCAGCACTGGGACTAGCGGGGGCACCTACGAGCAGTACTTC; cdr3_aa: CASTGTSGGTYEQYF
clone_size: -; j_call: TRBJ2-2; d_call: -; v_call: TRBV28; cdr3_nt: TGTGCCAGCAGCCCACCTAATAGGAGGCGGGCGAACACCGGGGAGCTGTTTTTT; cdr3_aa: CASSPPNRRRANTGELFF
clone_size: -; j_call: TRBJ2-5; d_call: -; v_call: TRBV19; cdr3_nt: TGTGCCAGTAGTCCCTTGGCGGGGGCTCAAGAGACCCAGTACTTC; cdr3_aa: CASSPLAGAQETQYF
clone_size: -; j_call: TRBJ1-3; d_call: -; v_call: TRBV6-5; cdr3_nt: TGTGCCAGCAGTTTATGGGCCTCTGGAAACACCATATATTTT; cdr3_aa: CASSLWASGNTIYF
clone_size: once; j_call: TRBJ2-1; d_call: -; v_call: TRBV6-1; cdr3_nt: TGTGCCAGCAGTGAAGTCGAGGGGGTCGGGGACAATGAGCAGTTCTTC; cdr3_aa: CASSEVEGVGDNEQFF
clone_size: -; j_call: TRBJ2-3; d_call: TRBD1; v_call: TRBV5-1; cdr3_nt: TGCGCCAGCAGCGGAATGGACAGGGGGGCAGATACGCAGTATTTT; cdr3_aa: CASSGMDRGADTQYF
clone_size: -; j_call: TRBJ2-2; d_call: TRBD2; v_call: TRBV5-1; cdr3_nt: TGCGCCAGCGCCTTAGCGGGAGTAGACACCGGGGAGCTGTTTTTT; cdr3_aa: CASALAGVDTGELFF
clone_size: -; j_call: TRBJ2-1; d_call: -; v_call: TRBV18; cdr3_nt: TGTGCCAGCTCACCGGTTACGGGGAGCTCCTACAATGAGCAGTTCTTC; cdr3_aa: CASSPVTGSSYNEQFF
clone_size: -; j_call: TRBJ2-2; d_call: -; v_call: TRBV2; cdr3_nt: TGTGCCAGCGCGACCGGGATCGTGAACACCGGGGAGCTGTTTTTT; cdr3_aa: CASATGIVNTGELFF
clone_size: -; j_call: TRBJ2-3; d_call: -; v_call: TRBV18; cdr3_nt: TGTGCCAGCTCACCACCAACGACAAGAGATACGCAGTATTTT; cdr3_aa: CASSPPTTRDTQYF
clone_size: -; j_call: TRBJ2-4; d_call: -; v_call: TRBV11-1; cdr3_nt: TGTGCCAGCAGCTTACCCCGGGACTCAGATCTAGCCAAAAACATTCAGTACTTC; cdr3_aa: CASSLPRDSDLAKNIQYF
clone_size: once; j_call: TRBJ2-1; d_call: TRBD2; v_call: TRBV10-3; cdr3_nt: TGTGCCATCAGTGGGCCAGGGGCGGGGGGCCCCGGGAGCTCCTACAATGAGCAGTTCTTC; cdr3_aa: CAISGPGAGGPGSSYNEQFF
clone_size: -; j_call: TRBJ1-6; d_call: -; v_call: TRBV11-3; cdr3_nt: TGTGCCAGCAGCTTAGGGGGGAACGCGGAGGGACCCCTCCACTTT; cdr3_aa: CASSLGGNAEGPLHF
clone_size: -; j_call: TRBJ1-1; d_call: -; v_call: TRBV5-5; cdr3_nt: TGTGCCAGCAGCTTTCGGGGGATGAACACTGAAGCTTTCTTT; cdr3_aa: CASSFRGMNTEAFF
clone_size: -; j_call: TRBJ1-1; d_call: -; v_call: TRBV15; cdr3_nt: TGTGCCACCAGCCAGGTCACGAACACTGAAGCTTTCTTT; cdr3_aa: CATSQVTNTEAFF
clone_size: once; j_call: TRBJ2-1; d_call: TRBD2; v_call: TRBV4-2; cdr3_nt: TGTGCCAGCAGCGAAACTAGCGGGGGGGCTGATGAGCAGTTCTTC; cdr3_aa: CASSETSGGADEQFF
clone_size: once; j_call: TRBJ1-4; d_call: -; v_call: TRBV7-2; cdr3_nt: TGTGCCAGCAGCTTAGGGGAGACGGGACTGAATGAAAAACTGTTTTTT; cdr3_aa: CASSLGETGLNEKLFF
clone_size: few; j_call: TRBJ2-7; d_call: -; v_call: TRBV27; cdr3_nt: TGTGCCAGCAGTGCACATTTGTACGAGCAGTACTTC; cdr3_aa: CASSAHLYEQYF
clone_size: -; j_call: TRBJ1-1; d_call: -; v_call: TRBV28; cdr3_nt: TGTGCCAGCAGTCAGACAACAGTGAACACTGAAGCTTTCTTT; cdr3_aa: CASSQTTVNTEAFF
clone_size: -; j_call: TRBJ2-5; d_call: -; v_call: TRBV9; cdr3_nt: TGTGCCAGCGGCTTTGGGCCGGGGGAGACCCAGTACTTC; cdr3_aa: CASGFGPGETQYF
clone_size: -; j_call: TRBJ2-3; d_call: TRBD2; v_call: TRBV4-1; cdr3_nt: TGCGCCAGCAGCCAAGGGGCTAGCGGGAGGGGGAGGGGCACAGATACGCAGTATTTT; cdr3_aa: CASSQGASGRGRGTDTQYF
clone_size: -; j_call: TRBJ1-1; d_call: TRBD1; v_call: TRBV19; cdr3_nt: TGTGCCAGTAGTATCGCAGGGGGCACTGAAGCTTTCTTT; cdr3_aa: CASSIAGGTEAFF
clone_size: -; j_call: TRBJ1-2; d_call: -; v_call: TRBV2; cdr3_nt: TGTGCCAGCAGTGAGGGAGGCGGGGGCTACACCTTC; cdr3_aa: CASSEGGGGYTF
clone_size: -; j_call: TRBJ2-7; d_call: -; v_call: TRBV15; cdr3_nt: TGTGCCACCAGCACTCTCCCTAGAGCCTACGAGCAGTACTTC; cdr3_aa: CATSTLPRAYEQYF
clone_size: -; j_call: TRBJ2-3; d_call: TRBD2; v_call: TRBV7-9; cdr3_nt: TGTGCCAGCAGCTTAATGACTAGCGGGGGGGCCGGAACAGATACGCAGTATTTT; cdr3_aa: CASSLMTSGGAGTDTQYF
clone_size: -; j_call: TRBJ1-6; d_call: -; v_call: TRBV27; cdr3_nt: TGTGCCAGCAGTTTATTTTGGCAAACCAATTCACCCCTCCACTTT; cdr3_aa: CASSLFWQTNSPLHF
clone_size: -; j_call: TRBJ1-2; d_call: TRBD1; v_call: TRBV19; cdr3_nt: TGTGCCAGTAGCGAGATACAGGGGGCATACTATGGCTACACCTTC; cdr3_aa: CASSEIQGAYYGYTF
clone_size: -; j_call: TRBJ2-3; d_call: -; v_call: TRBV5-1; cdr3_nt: TGCGCCAGCAGCTTGGAGAGAGGCCCAGATACGCAGTATTTT; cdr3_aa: CASSLERGPDTQYF
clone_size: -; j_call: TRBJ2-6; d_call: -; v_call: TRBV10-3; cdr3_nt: TGTGCCATCAGTGGGGGAGGAGGGGCTGGGGCCAACGTCCTGACTTTC; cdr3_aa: CAISGGGGAGANVLTF
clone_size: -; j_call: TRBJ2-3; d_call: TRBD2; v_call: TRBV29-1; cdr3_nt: TGCAGCACCTTGGGCGGGAGGGATCAAGATACGCAGTATTTT; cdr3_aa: CSTLGGRDQDTQYF
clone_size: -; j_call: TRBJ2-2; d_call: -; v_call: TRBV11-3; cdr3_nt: TGTGCCAGCAGCGCCACATCGAACACCGGGGAGCTGTTTTTT; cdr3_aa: CASSATSNTGELFF
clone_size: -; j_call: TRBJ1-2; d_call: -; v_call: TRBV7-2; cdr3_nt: TGTGCCAGCAGCGCGGTTAACTATGGCTACACCTTC; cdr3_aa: CASSAVNYGYTF
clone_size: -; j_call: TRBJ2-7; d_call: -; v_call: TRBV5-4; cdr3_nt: TGTGCCAGCAGCTTGGGAGGGGCGGTCGGGGGCGAGCAGTACTTC; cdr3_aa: CASSLGGAVGGEQYF
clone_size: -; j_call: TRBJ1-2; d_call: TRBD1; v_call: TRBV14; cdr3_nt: TGTGCCAGCAGCGTTACAGGGGGCAGGGACTATGGCTACACCTTC; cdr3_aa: CASSVTGGRDYGYTF
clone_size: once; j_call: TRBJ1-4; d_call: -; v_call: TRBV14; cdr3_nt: TGTGCCAGCAGCCAAGATCACCGACAGAGGAATGAAAAACTGTTTTTT; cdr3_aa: CASSQDHRQRNEKLFF